These T cell receptor beta chains were read from a single sample in a study of blood T cells in healthy people across ages. TCRdb called the 5' RACE reads again in MiXCR, with one record for every CDR3 protein. The table shows approximately 670,000 distinct CDR3 sequences, with approximately 40% occurring only once. Sequenced input: blood. Receptors were obtained from an elderly man in good health. CDR3s include the opening cysteine and the closing phenylalanine or tryptophan. The D gene is left open where the match is weak. Rows give clone size only sometimes, using once, few, many, or a class for an expanded clone.

abundance: many; v_gene: TRBV28; d_gene: .; j_gene: TRBJ1-5; CDR3nt: TGTGCCAGCAGTAAGTACAACAGGGTTGGCAATCAGCCCCAGCATTTT; CDR3aa: CASSKYNRVGNQPQHF
abundance: few; v_gene: TRBV27; d_gene: TRBD2; j_gene: TRBJ2-7; CDR3nt: TGTGCCAGCAGTTTAGTCGGGACTAGCTCCTACAATGAGCAGTACTTC; CDR3aa: CASSLVGTSSYNEQYF
abundance: many; v_gene: TRBV28; d_gene: .; j_gene: TRBJ2-7; CDR3nt: TGTGCCAGCAGTTTATTCGAATCCTACGAGCAGTACTTC; CDR3aa: CASSLFESYEQYF
abundance: .; v_gene: TRBV4-1; d_gene: .; j_gene: TRBJ1-4; CDR3nt: TGCGCCAGCAGCCCTCCGGGGAAGTCTAATGAAAAACTGTTTTTT; CDR3aa: CASSPPGKSNEKLFF
abundance: few; v_gene: TRBV28; d_gene: TRBD1; j_gene: TRBJ1-5; CDR3nt: TGTGCCAGCAGTAGTCCGGGACAGGGAAAAGGCAATCAGCCCCAGCATTTT; CDR3aa: CASSSPGQGKGNQPQHF
abundance: .; v_gene: TRBV14; d_gene: .; j_gene: TRBJ1-2; CDR3nt: TGTGCCAGCAGCCACTACCGGGTCGGGCGTCGGGGCTACACCTTC; CDR3aa: CASSHYRVGRRGYTF
abundance: many; v_gene: TRBV7-2; d_gene: .; j_gene: TRBJ2-1; CDR3nt: TGTGCCAGCAGCTTAGACAGCAGCTCCTACAATGAGCAGTTCTTC; CDR3aa: CASSLDSSSYNEQFF
abundance: .; v_gene: TRBV6-5; d_gene: .; j_gene: TRBJ1-3; CDR3nt: TGTGCCAGCTCTAAGGAGTACTCTGGAAACACCATATATTTT; CDR3aa: CASSKEYSGNTIYF
abundance: many; v_gene: TRBV6-2/TRBV6-3; d_gene: .; j_gene: TRBJ2-2; CDR3nt: TGTGCCAGCAGTTACGAGGGCTTTACCGGGGAGCTGTTTTTT; CDR3aa: CASSYEGFTGELFF
abundance: few; v_gene: TRBV27; d_gene: TRBD2; j_gene: TRBJ2-5; CDR3nt: TGTGCCAGCAGGTCGATAGCGGGGGGGCAAGAGACCCAGTACTTC; CDR3aa: CASRSIAGGQETQYF
abundance: .; v_gene: TRBV7-2; d_gene: .; j_gene: TRBJ2-3; CDR3nt: TGTGCCAGCAGCTTTTACGGGGAAGGCACAGATACGCAGTATTTT; CDR3aa: CASSFYGEGTDTQYF
abundance: .; v_gene: TRBV29-1; d_gene: .; j_gene: TRBJ2-1; CDR3nt: TGCAGCGTGGGCGGGGACAGCTCCTACAATGAGCAGTTCTTC; CDR3aa: CSVGGDSSYNEQFF
abundance: .; v_gene: TRBV7-2; d_gene: .; j_gene: TRBJ2-3; CDR3nt: TGTGCCAGCAGCCCCCGACCTTCTAGCACAGATACGCAGTATTTT; CDR3aa: CASSPRPSSTDTQYF
abundance: few; v_gene: TRBV28; d_gene: .; j_gene: TRBJ1-1; CDR3nt: TGTGCCAGCAGTTTAGTTTCGGGGGGGACTGAAGCTTTCTTT; CDR3aa: CASSLVSGGTEAFF
abundance: .; v_gene: TRBV28; d_gene: .; j_gene: TRBJ1-2; CDR3nt: TGTGCCAGCGCGACCACCGGGAGGTCTAACTATGGCTACACCTTC; CDR3aa: CASATTGRSNYGYTF
abundance: few; v_gene: TRBV28; d_gene: TRBD2; j_gene: TRBJ2-1; CDR3nt: TGTGCCAGCAGCCTCAGCGGGAGGTGGTCGGGTGAGCAGTTCTTC; CDR3aa: CASSLSGRWSGEQFF
abundance: few; v_gene: TRBV6-1; d_gene: .; j_gene: TRBJ2-5; CDR3nt: TGTGCCAGCAGTCCCCGTGGGGGAAGGGGGATTACAGAGACCCAGTACTTC; CDR3aa: CASSPRGGRGITETQYF
abundance: .; v_gene: TRBV12-3/TRBV12-4; d_gene: TRBD1; j_gene: TRBJ1-4; CDR3nt: TGTGCCAGCAGTCTGACAGGGGCGGGGACTAATGAAAAACTGTTTTTT; CDR3aa: CASSLTGAGTNEKLFF
abundance: .; v_gene: TRBV5-1; d_gene: TRBD1; j_gene: TRBJ2-6; CDR3nt: TGCGCCAGCAGCGTTGCCCAGGGGGCTGGGGCCAACGTCCTGACTTTC; CDR3aa: CASSVAQGAGANVLTF
abundance: .; v_gene: TRBV5-5; d_gene: .; j_gene: TRBJ1-5; CDR3nt: TGTGCCAGCAGCCCTTTGAAAGGGCAGCCCCAGCATTTT; CDR3aa: CASSPLKGQPQHF
abundance: few; v_gene: TRBV4-2; d_gene: TRBD2; j_gene: TRBJ2-3; CDR3nt: TGTGCCAGCAGCCGGAACTCGGCGGGGGGGGACACAGATACGCAGTATTTT; CDR3aa: CASSRNSAGGDTDTQYF
abundance: few; v_gene: TRBV28; d_gene: TRBD2; j_gene: TRBJ2-1; CDR3nt: TGTGCCAGCACTAGTGGCGGGAGGATGGGTTACAATGAGCAGTTCTTC; CDR3aa: CASTSGGRMGYNEQFF
abundance: .; v_gene: TRBV18; d_gene: .; j_gene: TRBJ2-5; CDR3nt: TGTGCCAGCTCACCGGCAGGGTACAATGAGCAGTACTTC; CDR3aa: CASSPAGYNEQYF
abundance: few; v_gene: TRBV10-1; d_gene: .; j_gene: TRBJ2-1; CDR3nt: TGCGCCAGCAGTGCAAGGGATGAGCAGTTCTTC; CDR3aa: CASSARDEQFF